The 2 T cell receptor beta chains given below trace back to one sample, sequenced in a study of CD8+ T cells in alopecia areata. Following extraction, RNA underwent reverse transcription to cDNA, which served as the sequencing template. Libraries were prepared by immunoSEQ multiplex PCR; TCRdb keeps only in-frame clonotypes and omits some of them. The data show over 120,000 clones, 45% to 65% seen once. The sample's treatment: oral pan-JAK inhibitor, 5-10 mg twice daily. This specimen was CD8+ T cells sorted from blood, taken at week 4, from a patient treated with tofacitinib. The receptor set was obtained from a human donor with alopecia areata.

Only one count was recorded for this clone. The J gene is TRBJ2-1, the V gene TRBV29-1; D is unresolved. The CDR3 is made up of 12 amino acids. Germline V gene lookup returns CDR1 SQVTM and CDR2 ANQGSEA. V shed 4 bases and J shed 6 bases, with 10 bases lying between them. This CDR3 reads CSVVYVGNEQFF. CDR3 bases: TGCAGCGTTGTTTATGTTGGCAATGAGCAGTTCTTC.

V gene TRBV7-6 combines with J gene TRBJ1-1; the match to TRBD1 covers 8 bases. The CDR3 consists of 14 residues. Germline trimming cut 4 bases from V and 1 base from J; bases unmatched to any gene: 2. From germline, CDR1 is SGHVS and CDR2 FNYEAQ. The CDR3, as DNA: TGTGCCAGCAGCTGGGGGACAGGGAACACTGAAGCTTTCTTT. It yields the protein CASSWGTGNTEAFF.